The present entry profiles one T cell receptor (beta chain) with its context. Its antigen remains unidentified. These data come from a study of shared clonotypes between healthy human individuals. There are 16 residues in the CDR3. Germline CDR1 is GTSNPN and CDR2 is SVGIG (reference sequence). Trimming removed 4 bases from V and 4 bases from J; junction bases left unmatched: 11. Notes on the study in general: Relative to memory subsets, naive subsets generally showed larger estimated richness.

Each donor was a Caucasian adult residing in Nashville, Tennessee. This table comes from immunoSEQ multiplex PCR, and its TCRdb copy is limited to in-frame clones, with some not included. The sample consists of about 2,500,000 clones, around 94% of them appearing once. Source material: naive CD4+ T cells sorted from blood. Subset: CD45RA+ positively selected. V usage is TRBV30 and J usage is TRBJ2-1; TRBD2 matches at 9 bases. The receptor was derived from a man aged 18 to 35 in good health. Here the CDR3 reads CAWTPGREGLYNEQFF. DNA for the CDR3: TGTGCCTGGACCCCGGGGCGGGAGGGCCTGTACAATGAGCAGTTCTTC.